What follows is one T cell receptor beta chain and its context. One end of the junction varies from germline; a read error may be responsible. This record belongs to a study of blood T cell repertoires in COVID-19. Study as a whole: The samples span acute and convalescent COVID-19 from the United States, Italy and Spain. T cells, B-cell-depleted T cells, or PBMCs provided the cDNA or gDNA that served as material.

Under the authors' procedure: Estimation of nucleated cell counts relied on the amplification of reference gene primers. Method: immunoSEQ multiplex PCR; TCRdb's copy keeps in-frame clones and lacks some. That table gives V, J and clone size, and the DNA gave D and trimming. The repertoire has 100,000 to 140,000 clones, around 89% of them found once; the top ten carry 4.5% to 6%. CDR1 and CDR2 (germline): SGDLS, YYNGEE. The CDR3 extends over 12 amino acids. The TCR originated in a man aged 35 to 55 with active or convalescent COVID-19. The sample consisted of peripheral blood. V and J are TRBV9 and TRBJ2-7; TRBD2 agrees at 7 bases. In nucleotides, the CDR3 is TGTGCCAGCAGCTCCCTTGAAGGGACTATCAACTTC. It specifies CASSSLEGTINF.